The 2 T cell receptor beta chains given below trace back to one sample, sequenced in a study of shared clonotypes between healthy human individuals. TCRdb's table, derived via immunoSEQ multiplex PCR, lists solely in-frame clones and lacks some. The sample lists around 1.4 million clones; approximately 98.5% were seen once. What was sequenced was naive CD4+ T cells sorted from blood. This sample's subset: CD45RA+ positively selected. All receptors derive from a man between 25 and 39 years old in good health.

Points on this clone: The junction departs from germline at one end; a sequencing error may be responsible. The chain combines TRBV7-9 with TRBJ2-5, with 8 bases lining up with TRBD2. Germline-derived CDR1 and CDR2 are SEHNR and FQNEAQ (reference sequence). The CDR3 length is 13 residues. The CDR3 coding sequence is TGTGCCAGCACCTTAGCGGGAATAGAGACCCAGTACTTC. Amino acids: CASTLAGIETQYF. Full variable domain (rest looked up from reference TRBV7-9 and TRBJ2-5): DTGVSQNPRHKITKRGQNVTFRCDPISEHNRLYWYRQTLGQGPEFLTYFQNEAQLEKSRLLSDRFSAERPKGSFSTLEIQRTEQGDSAMYLCASTLAGIETQYFGPGTRLLVL.

The chain has TRBV14 and TRBJ2-3, with D unresolved. CDR3 size: 15 residues. V was pared by 0 bases and J by 2 bases, with 9 bases between. Germline V gives CDR1 SGHDN, CDR2 FVKESK. The CDR3 reads CASSQDRSPTDTQYF. The CDR3 region has the DNA TGTGCCAGCAGCCAAGATCGGAGTCCCACAGATACGCAGTATTTT.